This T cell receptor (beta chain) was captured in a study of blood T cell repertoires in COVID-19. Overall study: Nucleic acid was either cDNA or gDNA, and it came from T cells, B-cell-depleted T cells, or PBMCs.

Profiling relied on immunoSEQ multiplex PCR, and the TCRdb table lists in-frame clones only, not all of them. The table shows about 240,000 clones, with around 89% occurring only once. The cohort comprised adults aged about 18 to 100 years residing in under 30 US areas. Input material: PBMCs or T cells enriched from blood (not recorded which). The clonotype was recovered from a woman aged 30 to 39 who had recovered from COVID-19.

As DNA, the CDR3 is TGTGCCACCAGCAGAGCCCTCCGGGTGCCCCAGCATTTT. It translates to CATSRALRVPQHF. The V gene is TRBV15, the J gene TRBJ1-5; D is unresolved. The CDR3 length is 13 residues. Trimming removed 1 base from V and 9 bases from J, with 10 bases in between. Germline V gene data show CDR1 as LNHNV and CDR2 as YYDKDF (reference sequence).